A single sample is the source of the 10 T cell receptor beta chains below, sequenced in a study of cytomegalovirus exposure and HLA in healthy donors. With 60 Vbeta and 13 Jbeta primers, the PCR was carried out. TCRdb's table, derived via immunoSEQ multiplex PCR, lists solely in-frame clones and lacks some. This sample has about 300,000 clones, with more than 80% found just once. The sample taken for sequencing was PBMCs. The receptor set was obtained from a man aged 35 to 55 in good health and CMV-seropositive.

This clone was detected once. The CDR3 spells CASTLIGGRQPQHF. For the CDR3, the DNA is TGTGCCAGCACCCTTATCGGGGGGCGGCAGCCCCAGCATTTT. V usage is TRBV28 and J usage is TRBJ1-5; D may be TRBD1 (6 bases). The CDR3 contains 14 residues. V was pared by 7 bases and J by 7 bases, with 17 bases between. Germline V gene sequence: CDR1 MDHEN, CDR2 SYDVKM.

The genes are TRBV18 and TRBJ1-1, with 7 positions matching TRBD1. CDR3 length: 15 residues. J was trimmed by 2 bases and V by 5 bases; bases with no gene match: 8. The germline V gene has CDR1 KGHSH and CDR2 LQKENI. The CDR3 DNA reads TGTGCCAGCTCATTACCAGGGGGGAGTAACACTGAAGCTTTCTTT. Translating it yields CASSLPGGSNTEAFF.

This clone was picked up one time. The chain joins TRBV19 to TRBJ2-2; weak D call: TRBD2 (5 bases). Trimming stripped 6 bases from V and 4 bases from J, with 9 bases between. Germline CDR1 LNHDA, CDR2 SQIVND (reference sequence). The CDR3 sequence is 13 residues long. In DNA form, the CDR3 reads TGTGCCAGTAGCTTTACTAGCACCGGGGAGCTGTTTTTT. It translates to CASSFTSTGELFF. Combining the CDR3 with reference TRBV19 and TRBJ2-2 gives the whole variable domain DGGITQSPKYLFRKEGQNVTLSCEQNLNHDAMYWYRQDPGQGLRLIYYSQIVNDFQKGDIAEGYSVSREKKESFPLTVTSAQKNPTAFYLCASSFTSTGELFFGEGSRLTVL.

Remarks on this clone: The identical CDR3 is also encoded by other nucleotide sequences in the sample. The rearrangement uses TRBV6-5 and TRBJ2-7, with D possibly matching TRBD1 (6 bases). CDR3 size: 15 residues. Trimming left V 0 bases short and J 1 base short, with 10 bases between. The germline V gene encodes CDR1 MNHEY and CDR2 SVGAGI. The CDR3 region is CASSYSRQGSYEQYF. The CDR3 coding sequence is TGTGCCAGCAGTTACTCGCGTCAGGGGTCCTACGAGCAGTACTTC.

This clone has just one count. The V and J genes are TRBV5-4 and TRBJ2-7; 8 bases line up with TRBD2. V was pared by 0 bases and J by 2 bases, with 4 bases of the junction left unmatched. The germline V gene encodes CDR1 SGHNT and CDR2 YYREEE (reference sequence). The CDR3 totals 15 residues. CDR3 loop: CASSLDAREAYEQYF. The CDR3 nucleotides read TGTGCCAGCAGCTTGGATGCGCGGGAGGCCTACGAGCAGTACTTC.

The V gene is TRBV27, the J gene TRBJ1-3, with a weak D call TRBD1 (5 bases). Per the germline V gene, CDR1 is MNHEY and CDR2 is SMNVEV (reference sequence). The length of the CDR3 is 15 residues. V was cut by 0 bases and J by 2 bases, with 8 bases left in between. The CDR3 DNA reads TGTGCCAGCAGTTTATCAGGGGCGGCTGGAAACACCATATATTTT. This gives the protein CASSLSGAAGNTIYF.

V usage is TRBV5-1 and J usage is TRBJ1-1; D is possibly TRBD1 (6 bases). Germline V gives CDR1 SGHRS, CDR2 YFSETQ. Between the trimmed V and J ends, which lost 4 bases and 3 bases, there was a span of 10 bases. The CDR3 consists of 13 residues. CDR3 in DNA: TGCGCCAGCAGCGGTGGGACATACACTGAAGCTTTCTTT. This encodes CASSGGTYTEAFF.

The chain combines TRBV6-4 with TRBJ2-1, with 10 nucleotides matching TRBD1. Germline CDR1 MRHNA, CDR2 SNTAGT. Germline trimming cut 3 bases from V and 8 bases from J; bases unmatched to any gene: 7. The CDR3 extends over 15 amino acids. The CDR3 sequence is CASSEYGTGVHEQFF. As DNA, the CDR3 is TGTGCCAGCAGTGAGTACGGGACAGGGGTTCATGAGCAGTTCTTC.

This chain connects TRBV10-1 to TRBJ2-1, with 10 bases fitting TRBD2. The CDR3 consists of 18 residues. The trim removed 0 bases at V and 8 bases at J, leaving 13 bases unmatched. Germline V gene sequence: CDR1 WNHNN, CDR2 SYGVQD (reference sequence). CDR3 in amino acids: CASSESGLAVTNKDEQFF. CDR3 bases: TGCGCCAGCAGTGAGTCCGGACTAGCGGTTACGAATAAGGATGAGCAGTTCTTC.

The V gene is TRBV18, the J gene TRBJ2-5; 10 bases match TRBD1. Unmatched junction bases numbered 8, after V lost 2 bases and J lost 5 bases. The CDR3 length is 16 residues. Germline assignment: CDR1 KGHSH and CDR2 LQKENI. This chain's CDR3 is CASSPNRQGAGETQYF. The CDR3, as DNA: TGTGCCAGCTCACCAAACCGACAGGGGGCAGGGGAGACCCAGTACTTC.